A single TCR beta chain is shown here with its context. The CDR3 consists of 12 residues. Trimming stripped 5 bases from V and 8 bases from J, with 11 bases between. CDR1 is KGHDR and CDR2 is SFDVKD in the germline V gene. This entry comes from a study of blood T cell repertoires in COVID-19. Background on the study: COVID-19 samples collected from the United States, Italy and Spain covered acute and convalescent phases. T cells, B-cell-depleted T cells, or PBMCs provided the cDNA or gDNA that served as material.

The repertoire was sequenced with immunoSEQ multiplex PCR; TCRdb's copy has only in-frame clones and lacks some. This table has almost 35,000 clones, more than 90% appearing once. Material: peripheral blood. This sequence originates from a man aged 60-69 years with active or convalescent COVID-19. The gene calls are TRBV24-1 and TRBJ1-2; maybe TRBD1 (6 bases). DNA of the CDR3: TGTGCCACCAGTGCGGGGGGCTGGGGCTACACCTTC. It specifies CATSAGGWGYTF.